This TCR beta chain was sequenced in a study of CD8+CD57+ T cells in acquired aplastic anemia. Both TCR beta VDJ combination and CDR3 sequence profiling were carried out. Genomic DNA was the template for this profiling. Each CDR3 protein gets one entry after TCRdb re-called the reads with MiXCR. This table has around 220,000 distinct CDR3 sequences, roughly 53% appearing once. Germline CDR1 reads MNHNS; CDR2 reads SASEGT. There are 17 residues in the CDR3. Trimming cost V 4 bases and J 1 base; bases outside gene matches: 8. In patients chosen for sequencing, flow cytometry had shown CD8+CD57+ cell expansion. This clonotype was detected many times.

The TCR comes from a human donor with aplastic anemia. This chain links TRBV6-1 with TRBJ2-1, with 9 bases fitting TRBD1. The sequenced sample was sorted CD4+, CD8+, or CD8+CD57+ T cells (not recorded which) from PBMCs. The chain's CDR3 is CASSGGQGSPSYNEQFF. The CDR3 bases are TGTGCCAGCAGTGGTGGACAGGGGTCACCTTCCTACAATGAGCAGTTCTTC.